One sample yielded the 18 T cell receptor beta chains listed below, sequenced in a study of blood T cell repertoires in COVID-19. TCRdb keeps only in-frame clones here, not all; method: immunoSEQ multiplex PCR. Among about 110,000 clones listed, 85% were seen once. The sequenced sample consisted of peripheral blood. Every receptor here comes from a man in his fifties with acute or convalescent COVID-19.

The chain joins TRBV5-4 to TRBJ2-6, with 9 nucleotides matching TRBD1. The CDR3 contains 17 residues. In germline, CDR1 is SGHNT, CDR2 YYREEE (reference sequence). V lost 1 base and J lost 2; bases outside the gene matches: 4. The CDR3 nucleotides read TGTGCCAGCAGCTTGCGACAGGGGGGGACTGGGGCCAACGTCCTGACTTTC. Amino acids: CASSLRQGGTGANVLTF.

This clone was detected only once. The CDR3 reads CASSQGQHSSVYGYTF. The CDR3 DNA reads as TGTGCCAGCTCACAGGGACAGCATTCCTCCGTCTATGGCTACACCTTC. The chain recombines TRBV18 with TRBJ1-2, with TRBD1 matching 7 bases. There are 16 residues in the CDR3. V was clipped by 4 bases and J by 4 bases; unmatched bases: 12. Germline V CDR1 and CDR2: KGHSH, LQKENI.

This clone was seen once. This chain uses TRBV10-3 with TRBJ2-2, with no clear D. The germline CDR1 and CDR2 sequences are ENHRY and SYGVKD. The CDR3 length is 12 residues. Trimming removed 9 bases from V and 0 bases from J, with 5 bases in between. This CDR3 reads CAIRSNTGELFF. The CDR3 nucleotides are TGTGCCATTCGGTCGAACACCGGGGAGCTGTTTTTT.

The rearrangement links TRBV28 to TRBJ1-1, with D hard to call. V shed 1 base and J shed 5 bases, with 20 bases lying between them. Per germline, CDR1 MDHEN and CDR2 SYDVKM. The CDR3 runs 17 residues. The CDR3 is CASSLSFSTLSGTEAFF. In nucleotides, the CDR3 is TGTGCCAGCAGTTTATCCTTTTCGACACTTTCGGGGACTGAAGCTTTCTTT.

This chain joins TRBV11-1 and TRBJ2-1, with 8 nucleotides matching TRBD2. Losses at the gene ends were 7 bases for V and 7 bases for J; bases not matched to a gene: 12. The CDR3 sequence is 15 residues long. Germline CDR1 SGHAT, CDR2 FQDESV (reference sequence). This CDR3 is CASTPPLAEGNEQFF. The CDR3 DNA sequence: TGTGCCAGCACCCCCCCACTAGCGGAGGGGAATGAGCAGTTCTTC. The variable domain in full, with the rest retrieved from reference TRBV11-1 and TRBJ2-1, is EAEVAQSPRYKITEKSQAVAFWCDPISGHATLYWYRQILGQGPELLVQFQDESVVDDSQLPKDRFSAERLKGVDSTLKIQPAELGDSAMYLCASTPPLAEGNEQFFGPGTRLTVL.

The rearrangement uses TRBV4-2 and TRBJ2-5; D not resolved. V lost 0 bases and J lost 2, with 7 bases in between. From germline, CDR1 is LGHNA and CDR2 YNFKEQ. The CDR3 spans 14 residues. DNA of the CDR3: TGTGCCAGCAGCCAAGAGTCAGTACAAGAGACCCAGTACTTC. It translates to CASSQESVQETQYF.

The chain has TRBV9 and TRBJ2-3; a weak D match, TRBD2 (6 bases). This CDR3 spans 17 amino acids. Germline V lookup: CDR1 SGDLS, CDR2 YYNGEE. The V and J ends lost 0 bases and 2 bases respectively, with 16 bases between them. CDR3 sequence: CASSVDVGGGSTDTQYF. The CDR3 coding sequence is TGTGCCAGCAGCGTAGATGTTGGGGGAGGTTCCACAGATACGCAGTATTTT.

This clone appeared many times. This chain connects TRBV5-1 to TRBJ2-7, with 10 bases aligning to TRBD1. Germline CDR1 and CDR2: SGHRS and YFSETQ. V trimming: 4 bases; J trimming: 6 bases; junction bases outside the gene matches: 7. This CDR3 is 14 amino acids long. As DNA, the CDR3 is TGCGCCAGCAGCCTTGGGACAGGGGCTCTCGAGCAGTACTTC. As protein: CASSLGTGALEQYF.

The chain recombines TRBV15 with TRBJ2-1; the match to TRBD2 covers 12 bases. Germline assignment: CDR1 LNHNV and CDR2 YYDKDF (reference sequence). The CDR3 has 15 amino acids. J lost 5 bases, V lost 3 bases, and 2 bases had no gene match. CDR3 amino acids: CATSRRLAGDNEQFF. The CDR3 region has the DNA TGTGCCACCAGCAGGAGACTAGCGGGAGACAATGAGCAGTTCTTC.

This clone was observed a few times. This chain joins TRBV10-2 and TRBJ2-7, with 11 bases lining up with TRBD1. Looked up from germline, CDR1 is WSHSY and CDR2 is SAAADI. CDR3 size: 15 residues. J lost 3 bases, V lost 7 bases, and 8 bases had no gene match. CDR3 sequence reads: CASTGTGTGGYEQYF. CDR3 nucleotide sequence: TGCGCCAGCACTGGGACCGGGACAGGGGGCTACGAGCAGTACTTC.

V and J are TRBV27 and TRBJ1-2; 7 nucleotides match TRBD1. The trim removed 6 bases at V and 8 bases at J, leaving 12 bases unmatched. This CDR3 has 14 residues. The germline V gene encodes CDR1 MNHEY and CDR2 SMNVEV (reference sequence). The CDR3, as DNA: TGTGCCAGCAGCCGAGACAGGGCGGAGGGAGGCTACACCTTC. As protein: CASSRDRAEGGYTF.

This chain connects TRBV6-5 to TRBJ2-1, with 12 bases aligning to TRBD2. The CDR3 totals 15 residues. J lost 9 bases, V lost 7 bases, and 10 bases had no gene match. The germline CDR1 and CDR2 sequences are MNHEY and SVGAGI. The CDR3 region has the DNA TGTGCCAGCACAAGACTAGCGGGGGAAGCGGGTGAGCAGTTCTTC. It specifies CASTRLAGEAGEQFF.

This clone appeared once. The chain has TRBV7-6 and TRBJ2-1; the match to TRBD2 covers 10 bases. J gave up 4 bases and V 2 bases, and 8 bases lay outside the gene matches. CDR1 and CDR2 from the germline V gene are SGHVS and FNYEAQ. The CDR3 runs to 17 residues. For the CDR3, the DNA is TGTGCCAGCAGCTTAACCTTAGCGGGGGGCACTTACAATGAGCAGTTCTTC. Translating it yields CASSLTLAGGTYNEQFF.

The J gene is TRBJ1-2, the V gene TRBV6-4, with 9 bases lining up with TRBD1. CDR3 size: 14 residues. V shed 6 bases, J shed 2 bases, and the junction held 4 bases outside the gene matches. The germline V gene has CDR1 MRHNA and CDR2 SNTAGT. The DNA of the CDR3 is TGTGCCAGCAGCACGACAGGGGGGAACTATGGCTACACCTTC. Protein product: CASSTTGGNYGYTF.

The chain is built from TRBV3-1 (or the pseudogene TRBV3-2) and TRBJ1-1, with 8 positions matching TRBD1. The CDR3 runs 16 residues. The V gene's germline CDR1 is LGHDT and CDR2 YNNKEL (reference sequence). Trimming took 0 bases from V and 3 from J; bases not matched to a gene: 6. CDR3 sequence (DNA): TGTGCCAGCAGCCAAGATTCCAGGGGGCGGGACACTGAAGCTTTCTTT. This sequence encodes CASSQDSRGRDTEAFF.

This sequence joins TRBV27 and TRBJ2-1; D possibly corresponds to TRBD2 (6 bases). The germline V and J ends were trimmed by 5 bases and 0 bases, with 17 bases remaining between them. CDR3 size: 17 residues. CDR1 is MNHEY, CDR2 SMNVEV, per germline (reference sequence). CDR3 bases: TGTGCCAGCAGTGACCTCGCGGAGGGTTTCTCCTACAATGAGCAGTTCTTC. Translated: CASSDLAEGFSYNEQFF.

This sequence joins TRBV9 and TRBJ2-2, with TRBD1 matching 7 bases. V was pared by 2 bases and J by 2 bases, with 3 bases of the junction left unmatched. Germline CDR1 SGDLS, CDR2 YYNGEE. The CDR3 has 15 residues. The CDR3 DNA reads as TGTGCCAGCAGCGTTGGGACAGAAAACACCGGGGAGCTGTTTTTT. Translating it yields CASSVGTENTGELFF.

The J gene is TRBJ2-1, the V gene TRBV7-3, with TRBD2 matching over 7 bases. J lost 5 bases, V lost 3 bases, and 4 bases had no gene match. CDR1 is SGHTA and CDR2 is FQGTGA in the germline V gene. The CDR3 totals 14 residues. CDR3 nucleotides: TGTGCCAGCAGCTTGCCGGGGACTAACAATGAGCAGTTCTTC. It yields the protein CASSLPGTNNEQFF.